These 4 T cell receptor beta chains share one sample of origin, sequenced in a study of T cell responses to AZD1222 COVID-19 vaccine. Using immunoSEQ multiplex PCR, the repertoire was profiled, and TCRdb retains in-frame clones only, with some absent. The sample yields around 100,000 clones, more than 70% seen once. Sequences were derived from peripheral blood, sampled on day 0 of MenACWY control vaccination. Receptors originate from an adult in good health.

V gene TRBV19 combines with J gene TRBJ1-6, with TRBD1 matching 9 bases. CDR3 length: 14 amino acids. V gave up 5 bases and J gave up 10 bases; unmatched junction bases: 6. Germline CDR1 LNHDA, CDR2 SQIVND (reference sequence). CDR3 bases: TGTGCCAGTAGTGCTGAGACAGGGGGATCACCCCTCCACTTT. Residues: CASSAETGGSPLHF.

V usage is TRBV28 and J usage is TRBJ2-7; TRBD1 is a possible D gene (6 bases). V was shortened by 7 bases and J by 5 bases, with 18 bases between the two germline ends. Germline CDR1 and CDR2: MDHEN and SYDVKM. CDR3 length: 14 residues. CDR3 amino acids: CASNRPDRLHEQYF. In nucleotides, the CDR3 is TGTGCCAGCAATAGACCCGACAGGCTCCACGAGCAGTACTTC.

Comments on this clone: The same CDR3 can be traced to other DNA sequences in this sample. The chain links TRBV5-4 to TRBJ2-2; 8 bases agree with TRBD1. The CDR3 covers 15 residues. Trimming cost V 4 bases and J 2 bases; bases outside gene matches: 4. The germline gives CDR1 SGHNT, CDR2 YYREEE (reference sequence). CDR3 sequence reads: CASSPGTGNTGELFF. The CDR3 nucleotides read TGTGCCAGCAGCCCCGGGACAGGAAACACCGGGGAGCTGTTTTTT.

This clone has just one count. This chain uses TRBV6-4 with TRBJ1-2, with 11 bases matching TRBD1. After removal of 2 bases from V and 4 bases from J, the junction contained 6 bases not matched to a gene. Germline V gene lookup returns CDR1 MRHNA and CDR2 SNTAGT. The CDR3 totals 16 residues. The CDR3 reads CASSDEGTGGTYGYTF. CDR3 nucleotide sequence: TGTGCCAGCAGTGACGAGGGGACAGGGGGGACCTATGGCTACACCTTC.